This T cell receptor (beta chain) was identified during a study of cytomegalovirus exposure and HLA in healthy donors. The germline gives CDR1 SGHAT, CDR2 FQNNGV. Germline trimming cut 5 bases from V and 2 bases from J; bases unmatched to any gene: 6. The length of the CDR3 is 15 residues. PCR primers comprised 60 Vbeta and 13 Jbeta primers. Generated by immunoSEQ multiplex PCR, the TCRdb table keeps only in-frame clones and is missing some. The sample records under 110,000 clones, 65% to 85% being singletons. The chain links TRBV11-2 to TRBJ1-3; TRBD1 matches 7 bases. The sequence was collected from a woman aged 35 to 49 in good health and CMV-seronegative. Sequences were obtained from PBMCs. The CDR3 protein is CASSNGQAAGNTIYF. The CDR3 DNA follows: TGTGCCAGCAGCAATGGACAGGCTGCTGGAAACACCATATATTTT.